This T cell receptor beta chain was sequenced during a study of blood T cell repertoires in COVID-19. Study as a whole: Acute and convalescent COVID-19 samples came from the United States, Italy and Spain.

V dropped 3 bases and J dropped 5 bases, with 8 bases sitting between them. The length of the CDR3 is 13 residues. CDR1 and CDR2 from the germline V gene are SGDLS and YYNGEE. The count of this clone is one. Grouping used clinical history reported by participants in a survey and questionnaire. Only in-frame clones appear in the TCRdb table, and some are missing; sequencing was by immunoSEQ multiplex PCR. The sample consists of approximately 210,000 clones, approximately 80% of them appearing once. Sequences were obtained from PBMCs or T cells enriched from blood (not recorded which). The source is a woman aged 45-59 years with acute COVID-19. The V gene is TRBV9, the J gene TRBJ1-4; D unclear. CDR3 nucleotides: TGTGCCAGCAGCGGAGGGTTGAATGAAAAACTGTTTTTT. As protein: CASSGGLNEKLFF.